Sequencing of this T cell receptor (beta chain) was carried out in a study of PD-L1 blockade in urothelial cancer. Study summary: Every 3 weeks, patients received intravenous atezolizumab 1,200 mg, beginning 2014. Male patients with bladder-origin urothelial cancer numbered about 90% of the roughly 29. Between 0 and 3 prior chemotherapy regimens had been given to patients. Median T cell yield from tumor specimens was 1,300 to 1,500 cells.

The CDR3 is 16 amino acids. Per the germline V gene, CDR1 is KGHSH and CDR2 is LQKENI. V dropped 2 bases and J dropped 4 bases, with 15 bases sitting between them. Only in-frame clones appear in the TCRdb table, and some are missing; sequencing was by immunoSEQ multiplex PCR. The sample comprises more than 35,000 clones, 35% to 40% of which are singletons, and around 8.9% rests with the top ten. Sample: tumor tissue, taken before atezolizumab (anti-PD-L1) treatment. The chain employs TRBV18 and TRBJ1-3, with TRBD1 as a possible D gene (6 bases). The TCR originated in a man in his sixties with urothelial cancer. CDR3 nucleotide sequence: TGTGCCAGCTCACCAAACGTTGGAGGGGGAGGAAACACCATATATTTT. It encodes CASSPNVGGGGNTIYF.